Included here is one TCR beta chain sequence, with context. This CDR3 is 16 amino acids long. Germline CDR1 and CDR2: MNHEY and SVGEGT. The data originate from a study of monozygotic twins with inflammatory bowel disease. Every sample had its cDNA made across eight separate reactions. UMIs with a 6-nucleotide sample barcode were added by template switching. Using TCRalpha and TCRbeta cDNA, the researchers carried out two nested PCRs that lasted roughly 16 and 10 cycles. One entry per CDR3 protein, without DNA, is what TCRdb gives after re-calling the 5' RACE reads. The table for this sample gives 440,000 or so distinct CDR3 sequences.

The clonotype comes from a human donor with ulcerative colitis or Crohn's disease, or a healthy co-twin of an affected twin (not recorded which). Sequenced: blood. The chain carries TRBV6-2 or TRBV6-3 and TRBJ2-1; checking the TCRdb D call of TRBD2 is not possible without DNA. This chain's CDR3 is CASSYGLAGSYNEQFF.